This entry lists 11 T cell receptor beta chains sequenced from one sample in a study of CD8 T cells in Susac syndrome. cDNA came from around 0.54 to 1 ug RNA primed by random hexamers. TCRdb reprocessed the immunoSEQ multiplex PCR reads with MiXCR, giving one entry per CDR3 protein. The sample lists about 130,000 distinct CDR3 sequences, just under 95% occurring once. The sequenced sample consisted of CD8+ T cells from PBMCs. The receptors come from a human donor with Susac syndrome.

The CDR3 here is CASSEGREAFF. CDR3 coding DNA: TGCGCCAGCAGCGAGGGACGCGAAGCTTTCTTT. The V gene is TRBV5-1, the J gene TRBJ1-1; TRBD1 might be the D (5 bases). The CDR3 totals 11 residues. V was cut by 4 bases and J by 8 bases, with 9 bases left in between. CDR1 is SGHRS and CDR2 is YFSETQ in the germline V gene.

This clonotype was detected once. The chain carries TRBV13 and TRBJ2-5, with D hard to call. The CDR3 covers 12 residues. In germline, CDR1 is PRHDT, CDR2 FYEKMQ (reference sequence). V shed 2 bases and J shed 2 bases, with 3 bases lying between them. The CDR3 is CASSLLQETQYF. For the CDR3, the DNA is TGTGCCAGCAGCTTATTGCAAGAGACCCAGTACTTC.

The chain uses TRBV29-1 and TRBJ1-2; weak D call: TRBD1 (5 bases). CDR1 is SQVTM, CDR2 ANQGSEA, per germline. The CDR3 consists of 10 residues. V was cut by 6 bases and J by 7 bases, with 9 bases left in between. CDR3 in amino acids: CSVDSGGYTF. CDR3 in DNA: TGCAGCGTAGACAGCGGTGGCTACACCTTC.

The chain recombines TRBV4-1 with TRBJ1-1; D not certain. The CDR3 has 15 amino acids. Trimming left V 2 bases short and J 2 bases short, with 12 bases between. Germline V gene data show CDR1 as MGHRA and CDR2 as YSYEKL. The CDR3 nucleotides are TGCGCCAGCAGCCAACTAACGACGCCCAACACTGAAGCTTTCTTT. Protein sequence: CASSQLTTPNTEAFF.

The gene calls are TRBV9 and TRBJ2-7; tentatively, D is TRBD2 (5 bases). There are 15 residues in the CDR3. With 0 bases removed from V and 2 bases from J, the gap between germline ends came to 12 bases. Germline values: CDR1 SGDLS, CDR2 YYNGEE. Written as DNA, the CDR3 is TGTGCCAGCAGCGTAGGTGGGAGTAGTACCTACGAGCAGTACTTC. Translated, it gives CASSVGGSSTYEQYF.

The V call is TRBV7-9, the J call TRBJ2-2; 9 bases map to TRBD1. CDR3 size: 18 residues. The germline V gene encodes CDR1 SEHNR and CDR2 FQNEAQ (reference sequence). Trimming cost V 5 bases and J 6 bases; bases outside gene matches: 16. The CDR3: CASSPSTAGQGRSGELFF. The CDR3 nucleotides are TGTGCCAGCAGCCCCTCTACCGCGGGACAGGGTCGATCCGGGGAGCTGTTTTTT.

This clonotype was recorded once. The chain is built from TRBV30 and TRBJ1-1; D not resolved. Germline V gene sequence: CDR1 GTSNPN, CDR2 SVGIG (reference sequence). This CDR3 contains 13 residues. The germline V and J ends were trimmed by 4 bases and 3 bases, with 12 bases remaining between them. CDR3 bases: TGTGCCTGGAACGTGGTGGGGTACACTGAAGCTTTCTTT. As protein: CAWNVVGYTEAFF.

The chain joins TRBV15 to TRBJ1-2; 7 bases line up with TRBD1. Germline CDR1 LNHNV, CDR2 YYDKDF (reference sequence). CDR3 length equals 15 residues. With V trimmed by 1 base and J by 4 bases, 6 bases remained unmatched. In nucleotides, the CDR3 is TGTGCCACCAGCAGAGTGAGGGGGCTCGGCTATGGCTACACCTTC. Translated: CATSRVRGLGYGYTF.

This clonotype was recorded once. The genes are TRBV6-1 and TRBJ2-2; a possible D gene is TRBD1 (6 bases). Trimming stripped 5 bases from V and 2 bases from J, with 15 bases between. Germline V gives CDR1 MNHNS, CDR2 SASEGT. The CDR3 consists of 16 residues. The CDR3: CASSQTPGHNTGELFF. CDR3 bases: TGTGCCAGCAGTCAAACACCGGGACACAACACCGGGGAGCTGTTTTTT.

The rearrangement joins TRBV20-1 to TRBJ1-5, with D maybe TRBD1 (5 bases). The germline V gene encodes CDR1 DFQATT and CDR2 SNEGSKA (reference sequence). The germline V and J ends were trimmed by 0 bases and 1 base, with 13 bases remaining between them. The CDR3 is made up of 16 amino acids. The CDR3 reads CSARDLGPGSNQPQHF. For the CDR3, the DNA is TGCAGTGCTAGAGATCTGGGGCCTGGAAGCAATCAGCCCCAGCATTTT.

The chain carries TRBV25-1 and TRBJ2-2, with unresolved D. Trimming pared 3 bases from V and 4 bases from J, leaving 3 bases between. The CDR3 length is 12 residues. From germline, CDR1 is MGHDK and CDR2 SYGVNS. The CDR3 reads CASSEGTGELFF. CDR3 DNA sequence: TGTGCCAGCAGTGAGGGCACCGGGGAGCTGTTTTTT.